This TCR beta chain was profiled in a study of blood T cell repertoires in COVID-19. Under the authors' procedure: Reference gene primer amplification gave nucleated cell count estimates. Some clones are missing from TCRdb's copy, which holds only in-frame ones; the method was immunoSEQ multiplex PCR. The DNA gave D and trimming, while V, J and clone size come from that table. The data contain 130,000 or so clones, 65% to 85% of them singletons. The sequenced material came from peripheral blood. This TCR was sampled from a woman older than 75 with acute or convalescent COVID-19.

The CDR3 nucleotides are TGTGCCAGCAGGGGACAGGGGGAAGCTTTCTTT. Translation: CASRGQGEAFF. This sequence joins TRBV6-5 and TRBJ1-1, with 10 positions matching TRBD1. This CDR3 has 11 amino acids. The germline V gene encodes CDR1 MNHEY and CDR2 SVGAGI. Unmatched junction bases numbered 0, after V lost 6 bases and J lost 8 bases.